Presented here are 11 T cell receptor beta chains from one specimen sequenced in a study of patients and donors after allogeneic stem cell transplantation. Each CDR3 protein gets one entry after TCRdb re-called the RT-PCR reads with MiXCR. The table lists some 92,000 distinct CDR3 sequences, roughly 43% of them singletons. Sample: blood, either unsorted or a sorted T cell fraction (not recorded which). The source is a human donor who was either an allogeneic HSCT recipient or a stem cell or donor lymphocyte infusion donor (not recorded which). It is not recorded whose cells these are; they may come from a transplant donor.

The CDR3 protein is CASSEYMGGSETQYF. The CDR3 nucleotides are TGTGCCAGCAGTGAATATATGGGAGGGTCGGAGACCCAGTACTTC. The V call is TRBV6-1, the J call TRBJ2-5; 7 nucleotides line up with TRBD2. This CDR3 comprises 15 residues. The junction had 8 bases not matched to a gene; V was cut back by 2 bases and J by 5 bases. Looked up from germline, CDR1 is MNHNS and CDR2 is SASEGT.

The V and J genes are TRBV28 and TRBJ1-2, with D unresolved. Trimming left V 1 base short and J 1 base short, with 10 bases between. CDR1 is MDHEN and CDR2 is SYDVKM in the germline V gene. The CDR3 loop spans 15 amino acids. The CDR3 region has the DNA TGTGCCAGCAGTTTATCAGCCTTTTATAACTATGGCTACACCTTC. This encodes CASSLSAFYNYGYTF.

The J gene is TRBJ1-2, the V gene TRBV7-9; no reliable D call. Germline CDR1 and CDR2: SEHNR and FQNEAQ (reference sequence). Trimming left V 8 bases short and J 0 bases short, with 13 bases between. The CDR3 consists of 14 residues. CDR3 nucleotide sequence: TGTGCCAGCCCCTTGGAGAGTTCTAACTATGGCTACACCTTC. Translation gives CASPLESSNYGYTF.

The chain is built from TRBV14 and TRBJ1-1; D uncertain. Germline assignment: CDR1 SGHDN and CDR2 FVKESK. This CDR3 spans 16 amino acids. V shed 1 base and J shed 0 bases, with 12 bases lying between them. The CDR3 loop reads CASSQAEGYMNTEAFF. The CDR3 nucleotides are TGTGCCAGCAGCCAAGCCGAAGGTTACATGAACACTGAAGCTTTCTTT.

J is TRBJ2-1 and V is TRBV7-3, with 14 bases identical to TRBD2. The germline CDR1 and CDR2 sequences are SGHTA and FQGTGA. The CDR3 extends over 15 amino acids. J lost 6 bases, V lost 6 bases, and 4 bases had no gene match. The CDR3 is CASSSGTSGGNEQFF. In DNA, the CDR3 is TGTGCCAGCAGTTCCGGGACTAGCGGGGGCAATGAGCAGTTCTTC.

Here the CDR3 reads CASSYSKGRGRAEAFF. The DNA for the CDR3 is TGTGCCAGCAGTTACTCGAAGGGCAGGGGGCGGGCTGAAGCTTTCTTT. The J gene is TRBJ1-1, the V gene TRBV6-6, with 8 bases matching TRBD1. Germline V gene data show CDR1 as MNHNY and CDR2 as SVGAGI (reference sequence). Trimming removed 0 bases from V and 6 bases from J; junction bases left unmatched: 9. The length of the CDR3 is 16 residues.

This clonotype was seen only a few times. The J gene is TRBJ1-2, the V gene TRBV29-1; 10 bases agree with TRBD1. Germline values: CDR1 SQVTM, CDR2 ANQGSEA. The CDR3 spans 15 residues. With 0 bases clipped from V and 5 bases from J, the junction kept 6 bases outside the gene matches. CDR3 amino acids: CSVEESRDRGYGYTF. DNA for the CDR3: TGCAGCGTTGAAGAGAGCCGGGACAGGGGATATGGCTACACCTTC.

The gene calls are TRBV6-5 and TRBJ1-2, with D unclear. The V gene's germline CDR1 is MNHEY and CDR2 SVGAGI. Trimming took 6 bases from V and 0 from J, leaving 17 bases between them. The CDR3 has 16 residues. CDR3 region: CASSLRGHQANYGYTF. The DNA of the CDR3 is TGTGCCAGCAGCCTCCGAGGCCACCAAGCTAACTATGGCTACACCTTC.

J is TRBJ2-1 and V is TRBV9, with 10 positions matching TRBD2. Trimming removed 6 bases from V and 4 bases from J; junction bases left unmatched: 7. CDR1 and CDR2 from the germline V gene are SGDLS and YYNGEE. This CDR3 has 15 residues. The CDR3 coding sequence is TGTGCCAGCACCAAAACTAGCGGGACGTACAATGAGCAGTTCTTC. It specifies CASTKTSGTYNEQFF.

This clonotype has a single count. The V and J genes are TRBV7-3 and TRBJ2-1; 13 nucleotides align to TRBD2. After removal of 5 bases from V and 2 bases from J, the junction contained 9 bases not matched to a gene. The CDR3 extends over 18 amino acids. Germline V lookup: CDR1 SGHTA, CDR2 FQGTGA. In DNA form, the CDR3 reads TGTGCCAGCAGCCTCTCCACTAGCGGGGGGGACCCCTACAATGAGCAGTTCTTC. It encodes CASSLSTSGGDPYNEQFF.

This chain links TRBV4-3 with TRBJ1-5; D is unresolved. Germline V gene lookup returns CDR1 LGHNA and CDR2 YSLEER. The germline V and J ends were trimmed by 0 bases and 6 bases, with 12 bases remaining between them. The CDR3 has 15 residues. CDR3 in DNA: TGCGCCAGCAGCCAAGACCGTCTATGGAGTCAGCCCCAGCATTTT. It specifies CASSQDRLWSQPQHF.